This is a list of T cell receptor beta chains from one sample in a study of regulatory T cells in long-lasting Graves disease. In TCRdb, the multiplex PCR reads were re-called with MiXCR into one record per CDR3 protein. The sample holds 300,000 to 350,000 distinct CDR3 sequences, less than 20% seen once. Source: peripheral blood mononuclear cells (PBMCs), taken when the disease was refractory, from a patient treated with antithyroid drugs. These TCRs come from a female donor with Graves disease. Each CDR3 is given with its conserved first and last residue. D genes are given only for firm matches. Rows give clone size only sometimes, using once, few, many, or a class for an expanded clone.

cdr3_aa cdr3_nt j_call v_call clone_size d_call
CASMGRGETQYF TGTGCCAGCATGGGGCGGGGAGAGACCCAGTACTTC TRBJ2-5 TRBV2 many NA
CASSRGSGGQPQHF TGTGCCAGCAGTCGGGGATCCGGGGGTCAGCCCCAGCATTTT TRBJ1-5 TRBV5-5 NA NA
CASSPGGEWRAEPQHF TGCGCCAGCAGCCCCGGAGGGGAGTGGAGAGCGGAGCCCCAGCATTTT TRBJ1-5 TRBV4-1 NA NA
CASSILRGPKNIQYF TGTGCCAGTAGTATCCTCCGGGGGCCCAAAAACATTCAGTACTTC TRBJ2-4 TRBV19 NA NA
CASSPGQGDGYTF TGTGCCAGCAGCCCGGGACAGGGGGATGGCTACACCTTC TRBJ1-2 TRBV18 many TRBD1
CASSAGTGPGTQYF TGTGCCAGCAGCGCCGGGACAGGCCCAGGAACCCAGTACTTC TRBJ2-5 TRBV7-2 many TRBD1
CASSLNIEGAFF TGTGCCAGCAGTTTGAACATCGAAGGAGCTTTCTTT TRBJ1-1 TRBV12-3/TRBV12-4 many NA
CASSYSNGRATYEQYF TGTGCCAGCAGTTACTCGAACGGCAGGGCGACCTACGAGCAGTACTTC TRBJ2-7 TRBV6-2/TRBV6-3 few NA
CASSFRGTSYEQYF TGTGCCAGCAGTTTCAGGGGCACCTCCTACGAGCAGTACTTC TRBJ2-7 TRBV12-3/TRBV12-4 few NA
CASSLKEGNTGELFF TGTGCCAGCAGCTTGAAGGAGGGGAACACCGGGGAGCTGTTTTTT TRBJ2-2 TRBV5-6 many NA
CASSPSGYEQYF TGTGCCAGCAGCCCTAGTGGCTACGAGCAGTACTTC TRBJ2-7 TRBV7-2 many NA
CAISESGRGRDYEQYF TGTGCCATCAGTGAGTCGGGGAGGGGGCGAGACTACGAGCAGTACTTC TRBJ2-7 TRBV10-3 few NA
CASSIVSGGNQPQHF TGTGCCAGTAGTATAGTTTCGGGGGGCAATCAGCCCCAGCATTTT TRBJ1-5 TRBV19 NA NA
CASSLRTEGTEAFF TGCGCCAGCAGCCTACGGACCGAGGGCACTGAAGCTTTCTTT TRBJ1-1 TRBV5-1 many NA
CASRPPGSTNEKLFF TGTGCCAGCAGACCCCCGGGGTCAACTAATGAAAAACTGTTTTTT TRBJ1-4 TRBV6-1 NA NA
CASSYPPAEAFF TGTGCCAGCAGTTACCCCCCGGCTGAAGCTTTCTTT TRBJ1-1 TRBV6-9 few NA
CASSLDLERTDTQYF TGTGCCAGCAGCTTAGATTTAGAGCGAACAGATACGCAGTATTTT TRBJ2-3 TRBV7-2 NA NA
CASSIAGGAETQYF TGTGCCAGCAGCATAGCGGGAGGAGCAGAGACCCAGTACTTC TRBJ2-5 TRBV7-9 many TRBD2
CAGSFGLGEQYF TGTGCCGGCAGCTTCGGACTGGGCGAGCAGTACTTC TRBJ2-7 TRBV12-3/TRBV12-4 NA NA
CASSEAPFFYGYTF TGTGCCAGCAGTGAAGCGCCCTTTTTCTATGGCTACACCTTC TRBJ1-2 TRBV2 NA NA
CASDIGVSNQPQHF TGTGCTAGTGACATAGGGGTTAGCAATCAGCCCCAGCATTTT TRBJ1-5 TRBV12-5 few NA
CASSSGDLAKNIQYF TGTGCCAGTAGTTCGGGTGATCTAGCCAAAAACATTCAGTACTTC TRBJ2-4 TRBV19 NA NA
CASSIGGTGYTGELFF TGTGCCAGTAGTATAGGGGGAACAGGGTACACCGGGGAGCTGTTTTTT TRBJ2-2 TRBV19 few NA
CASGLVISGGPETQYF TGTGCTAGTGGTTTGGTAATTAGCGGGGGGCCCGAGACCCAGTACTTC TRBJ2-5 TRBV12-5 many TRBD2
CASSHQTQNTEAFF TGCGCCAGCAGCCACCAGACACAGAACACTGAAGCTTTCTTT TRBJ1-1 TRBV4-3 few NA
CASSLSGSLGQPQHF TGCGCCAGCAGCTTGTCTGGGTCTCTCGGTCAGCCCCAGCATTTT TRBJ1-5 TRBV5-1 many NA
CASSQDWSIRGDEKLFF TGTGCCAGCAGCCAAGATTGGTCCATCCGAGGGGATGAAAAACTGTTTTTT TRBJ1-4 TRBV4-2 NA NA
CASRPGGNTGELFF TGTGCCAGCAGACCAGGGGGAAACACCGGGGAGCTGTTTTTT TRBJ2-2 TRBV2 many TRBD1
CASSQGYGAYEQYF TGCGCCAGCAGCCAAGGGTATGGGGCCTACGAGCAGTACTTC TRBJ2-7 TRBV4-3 NA NA
CASSVSGTPAQYF TGTGCCAGCAGTGTCTCCGGGACGCCGGCCCAGTACTTC TRBJ2-7 TRBV28 many NA
CASSWGHSGGELFF TGTGCCAGCAGCTGGGGCCATAGTGGCGGGGAGCTGTTTTTT TRBJ2-2 TRBV11-2 NA NA
CASSLGGYSGNTIYF TGTGCCAGCTCTCTTGGGGGTTACTCTGGAAACACCATATATTTT TRBJ1-3 TRBV7-2 few NA
CASSQRRETQYF TGTGCCAGCAGCCAACGTCGAGAGACCCAGTACTTC TRBJ2-5 TRBV3-1 many NA
CASSLGKAGVVPGELFF TGTGCCAGCAGCTTAGGAAAAGCGGGAGTAGTGCCCGGGGAGCTGTTTTTT TRBJ2-2 TRBV7-9 NA TRBD2
CSARDRGNYEQYF TGCAGTGCTAGAGACAGGGGGAACTACGAGCAGTACTTC TRBJ2-7 TRBV20-1 many TRBD1
CASSLVEGLDTEAFF TGTGCCAGCAGTTTAGTTGAGGGGTTGGACACTGAAGCTTTCTTT TRBJ1-1 TRBV12-3/TRBV12-4 many NA
CASSFPSRGLSLPDNEQFF TGTGCCAGCAGTTTCCCTTCCCGAGGGCTCTCCTTACCCGACAATGAGCAGTTCTTC TRBJ2-1 TRBV28 few NA
CASSHGQGRNQPQHF TGTGCCAGCTCACACGGACAGGGCAGAAATCAGCCCCAGCATTTT TRBJ1-5 TRBV27 many TRBD1
CASSRGLAGPWDNEQFF TGTGCCAGCAGTAGGGGACTAGCGGGTCCATGGGACAATGAGCAGTTCTTC TRBJ2-1 TRBV6-1 NA TRBD2
CASGGPYNEQFF TGTGCCAGCGGGGGGCCCTACAATGAGCAGTTCTTC TRBJ2-1 TRBV3-1 NA NA
CAISVGGQETQYF TGTGCCATCAGTGTCGGGGGCCAGGAGACCCAGTACTTC TRBJ2-5 TRBV10-3 NA NA
CATRAETNEKLFF TGTGCCACCAGGGCGGAGACTAATGAAAAACTGTTTTTT TRBJ1-4 TRBV15 NA NA
CASIRGGNSYNEQFF TGTGCCAGCATTCGGGGGGGGAACTCCTACAATGAGCAGTTCTTC TRBJ2-1 TRBV28 NA TRBD2
CASSDRKRYEQYF TGTGCCAGCAGTGACCGAAAAAGATACGAGCAGTACTTC TRBJ2-7 TRBV2 few NA
CASSLERLGETQYF TGTGCTAGCAGCTTAGAGAGGCTGGGAGAGACCCAGTACTTC TRBJ2-5 TRBV7-7 many NA
CASSYEADTYGQYF TGTGCCAGCAGTTACGAAGCGGACACCTACGGGCAGTACTTC TRBJ2-7 TRBV6-2/TRBV6-3 NA NA
CASKERHRDSNQPQHF TGCGCCAGCAAGGAGAGGCACAGGGATAGCAATCAGCCCCAGCATTTT TRBJ1-5 TRBV4-1 NA NA
CASSWDVRVNTEAFF TGTGCCAGCAGTTGGGACGTCCGAGTTAACACTGAAGCTTTCTTT TRBJ1-1 TRBV5-5 many NA
CASSTTTVTEAFF TGTGCCAGCAGCACTACTACTGTCACTGAAGCTTTCTTT TRBJ1-1 TRBV11-2 NA NA
CAWSEDRGPYGYTF TGTGCCTGGAGCGAGGACAGGGGTCCCTATGGCTACACCTTC TRBJ1-2 TRBV30 many TRBD1